The present entry profiles one TCR beta chain with its context. Which antigen it targets is not known. Base qualities were left out, and no much larger clone turns up one base away. The cohort comprised fewer than 750 healthy bone marrow donors. At the time of sampling, every cohort member was nominally healthy, though immune exposures that went unrecorded were likely present. The donor tested CMV seropositive and was one of the 289 seropositive cohort members. A peripheral blood sample was provided by each donor, and peripheral blood mononuclear cells were used for TCR beta sequencing. Genomic DNA extraction from the blood cell samples was performed with the Qiagen DNeasy Blood Extraction Kit. This sample is part of a study of cytomegalovirus exposure and HLA in healthy donors (dated 2017 in TCRdb). Describing the broader study: According to an earlier analysis of a few hundred of the donors, about 180 million T cells yielded 100 million or so unique TCR beta sequences and roughly 280 Gb of sequence data. A later genetic analysis used genome-wide SNP genotypes for about three fifths of the 666 donors, treating that subset as a discovery cohort. Alongside the repertoire data, information on donor age, sex, ethnicity and CMV serostatus was compiled. Rather than drawing on any new phenotypic data, the later analysis identified candidate immune exposures from TCR beta sequences and the way those sequences occurred across donors. The T cell repertoires of roughly 660 subjects were profiled by immunosequencing and related to cytomegalovirus serostatus. The number of typed donors differed by locus: about 620-640 for A, B, C, DRB1 and DQB1; some 540 for DQA1; some 590 for DPA1; and approximately 450 for DPB1. A later analysis re-examined previously published TCR beta repertoires from more than 600 donors and added high-resolution HLA genotyping to investigate patterns of TCR occurrence. In addition to the first cohort of around 670 subjects, a separate validation cohort of approximately 130 different subjects was used. Several DR-DQ haplotypes were handled as single units for association and clustering, since linkage in the cohort was strong. Roughly 320 gigabases of sequencing data and 91 million or so unique TCR sequences made up an early release that covered about 640 HLA-typed donors. High-throughput TCR immunosequencing, statistical association of individual TCRs with disease status, and machine learning were combined to predict cytomegalovirus infection status. Class I and class II HLA loci were covered by the typing at four-digit resolution. Among some 400 genotyped donors of the cohort, an average of around 240,000 unique TCR beta nucleotide sequences were sequenced per donor, roughly 20% of them non-productive. Of the roughly 400 genotyped donors, roughly 80% were placed in the genetic ancestry cluster associated with self-reported Caucasian donors. All discovery cohort repertoires had been generated using a single sequencing platform. An earlier analysis of about 620 of the donors applied high-throughput TCR beta sequencing to assess whether each TCR beta V gene segment acted as functional or pseudogenic. The study aimed to test whether cataloging public T cell receptors could reveal signatures of past pathogen exposure. Study-wide findings and limitations: In a later genetic analysis, a missense DCLRE1C variant was associated with V-gene and J-gene trimming of TCR beta chains, and the association was replicated in an independent cohort. Several of the top co-occurrence clusters appeared to be linked to parvovirus B19, influenza, CMV and Epstein-Barr virus, according to a later analysis. Some IMGT-functional V segments, including TRBV6-2 and TRBV6-3, could not be told apart with the 87-base-pair reads, so those segments were excluded. The presence/absence analyses assumed that sequencing depth was roughly uniform across donors, and that assumption may not be true. A few of the identified cytomegalovirus-associated TCR beta chains were confirmed in vitro to be specific for cytomegalovirus antigens. A later analysis found that TCR association rates varied across HLA loci, with DRB1 alleles showing the most associated TCRs and HLA-C alleles the fewest. CMV serostatus was the only immune exposure information available for the cohort. Most TCR sequences were seen in very few donors, while some public TCRs were found in many individuals. In a later analysis, 15,000 to 20,000 TCR beta sequences were associated with specific HLA alleles at a false discovery rate of 0.05. The study gave a list of some 150 TCR beta chains associated with cytomegalovirus. Linkage disequilibrium might explain the correlated functional status among segregating V segments, but an unknown experimental factor could not be ruled out. In a later analysis, HLA-associated TCR beta chains showed more clonal expansion and lower generation probabilities than non-associated chains that were equally common. Because HLA typing was missing for some donors at each locus, association tests included only the typed subset. Assigning TCR associations to individual alleles was difficult when HLA alleles, especially DR and DQ, strongly co-occurred. A cluster of highly shared sequence variants was judged likely to represent a technical artifact of the sequencing pipeline. The earlier analysis of 587 of the donors excluded some 16 rarely observed V segments, including chromosome 9 orphons, because counts were too low. Most CMV-associated TCR beta chains appeared to be HLA-restricted in a later analysis, and the HLA associations seemed to be driven largely by CMV exposure. Broadly in line with IMGT annotations, most TCR beta V segments showed up in productive rearrangements about 87% or about 30% of the time in an earlier analysis of some 590 of the donors. The classifier was reported to diagnose cytomegalovirus status with high specificity and sensitivity in both the original and validation cohorts. In this cohort, only TCR beta chains were sequenced, and detectable features were limited by the absence of alpha or paired-chain data. According to the authors, the approach could potentially be generalized to other disease states and immunological phenotypes. Compared with the roughly 700-donor mean, donors in an Asian-associated ancestry cluster had fewer N-insertions in productive TCRs, according to a later genetic analysis. A further reported finding was that TCR beta sequences accurately predicted the HLA-A and HLA-B alleles for most subjects in the first cohort.

The library was generated by the immunoSEQ multiplex PCR assay. The multiplex PCR relied on a mix of 60 forward primers for TCR Vbeta segments and 13 reverse primers for TCR Jbeta segments. A multiplex PCR assay on genomic DNA amplified the CDR3 region of rearranged TCR beta genes. Amplified TCR beta libraries were sequenced as 87-base-pair reads on the Illumina HiSeq System. Per the authors' processing: In a later analysis, tens of millions of unique TCR beta chains were counted across the approximately 640 repertoires, and roughly 10 million of these chains were shared by at least two donors. Raw reads were error-corrected and collapsed into unique sequences with a nearest-neighbor algorithm that merged closely related sequences to remove PCR and sequencing errors. Alignment of CDR3 sequences to IMGT reference sequences was used to assign V, D and J gene segments. Each retained sequence needed at least a six-nucleotide match to both a V gene segment and a J gene segment. Rearrangements were called productive when the CDR3 lacked stop codons and stayed in frame with V and J; all others were non-productive. CDR3 was defined according to IMGT convention as the region running from the second conserved V-encoded cysteine to the conserved J-encoded phenylalanine. The earlier analysis of more than 450 of the donors excluded sequences that lacked an unambiguous match to a single V gene segment. In an earlier analysis of some 590 of the donors, a V segment was called functional when productive rearrangements were above 56.7%, and segregating when the standard deviation between donors exceeded 5%. A statistical classification framework was developed to diagnose cytomegalovirus status using the catalog of TCR beta chain sequences. A later analysis assigned V and J genes by comparing TCR nucleotide sequences with IMGT/GENE-DB human TR gene sequences. A later analysis assigned CDR3 sequences and most-parsimonious VDJ recombination scenarios with the TCRdist pipeline. In a later analysis, every TCR beta chain was defined by the combination of its CDR3 amino acid sequence and its V-gene family, and reads without a unique V-gene family were dropped. To address suspected cross-contamination and a sequencing artifact, a later analysis removed a few hundred highly shared, low-generation-probability nucleotide sequences. A later analysis calculated a clonal expansion index for each public chain from normalized within-repertoire ranks of inferred template counts. A later analysis computed generation probabilities with a VDJ recombination model fitted to out-of-frame rearrangements, and checked the results against IGoR. A later analysis scored TCR-TCR, TCR-HLA and TCR-CMV co-occurrence with hypergeometric tests, applying a repertoire-size bias correction to TCR pairs. False discovery rates were estimated in a later analysis by permuting HLA or CMV assignments 20 times. In a later analysis, co-occurring TCRs were grouped using DBSCAN, and TCRdist sequence similarity was added for clustering within HLA-allele-positive subsets. For co-occurrence clustering, repertoires with fewer than 30,000 or more than 120,000 public chains were excluded, along with five repertoires with anomalous nucleotide sharing. TCRdb took over this immuneACCESS table, retaining in-frame rearrangements with V and J assigned. Such tables are incomplete; in checked studies, under half of the missing clones stem from an unresolved V gene, and the remainder is unexplained. Clone size and V and J calls were adopted from that table, with D and trimming inferred from the DNA. In this sample the table shows about 120,000 clones, less than 80% of which occur a single time. The ten largest clones take up roughly 9.7% of the sample.

Inclusive of the bounding cysteine and phenylalanine, the CDR3 is 16 residues long. Only CDR3 DNA is held: 48 bases, read in frame from base 1. CDR1 and CDR2 were assigned from the germline V gene as SGHDN and FVKESK. V is trimmed back by 2 bases and J by 5 bases, and the junction contains 9 bases that no gene match accounts for. The specimen sequenced was PBMCs. The sequence joins TRBV14 to TRBJ2-1, with TRBD2 identical over 7 junction bases. The receptor was derived from a woman between 40 and 50 years old in good health and CMV-seropositive. The DNA sequence is as follows: TGTGCCAGCAGCCAACACTCTAGCGGAATCAACAATGAGCAGTTCTTC. Its protein is CASSQHSSGINNEQFF.